This is a list of T cell receptor beta chains from one sample in a study of naive and memory T cell subsets. TCRdb used MiXCR to reprocess the UMI-ligation and nested PCR reads, holding one entry per CDR3 protein. The sample lists under 150,000 distinct CDR3 sequences; under 25% were seen once. Sequenced input: naive CD8+ T cells from blood. All receptors come from a human donor in good health. CDR3s include the opening cysteine and the closing phenylalanine or tryptophan. Each record gives: clone size, V gene, J gene, D gene, CDR3 protein, CDR3 DNA. The D gene is left open where the match is weak. The size of a clone is reported for some rows only, either as once, few or many, or as a class for expanded clones.

size: few
V: TRBV6-5
J: TRBJ2-1
D: -
CDR3: CASSSISGYNEQFF
DNA: TGTGCCAGCAGTTCCATCTCCGGCTACAATGAGCAGTTCTTC

size: -
V: TRBV7-9
J: TRBJ2-7
D: -
CDR3: CASSPKSLYEQYF
DNA: TGTGCCAGCAGCCCGAAATCCCTCTACGAGCAGTACTTC

size: -
V: TRBV5-5
J: TRBJ2-7
D: -
CDR3: CASNLFLDRTYEQYF
DNA: TGTGCCAGCAACCTTTTCTTGGACAGAACCTACGAGCAGTACTTC

size: few
V: TRBV7-3
J: TRBJ2-5
D: TRBD2
CDR3: CASSLSGPGGGQETQYF
DNA: TGTGCCAGCAGCTTAAGTGGCCCGGGAGGAGGCCAGGAGACCCAGTACTTC

size: few
V: TRBV7-9
J: TRBJ1-4
D: -
CDR3: CASSLPLREVGGEKLFF
DNA: TGTGCCAGCAGCTTACCCCTCCGGGAGGTTGGAGGTGAAAAACTGTTTTTT

size: -
V: TRBV11-2
J: TRBJ2-2
D: TRBD2
CDR3: CASSPPTSGKTGELFF
DNA: TGTGCCAGCAGCCCCCCGACTAGCGGGAAAACCGGGGAGCTGTTTTTT

size: -
V: TRBV6-2/TRBV6-3
J: TRBJ1-1
D: -
CDR3: CASSLPPADMNTEAFF
DNA: TGTGCCAGCAGCCTTCCTCCGGCGGACATGAACACTGAAGCTTTCTTT

size: few
V: TRBV27
J: TRBJ2-1
D: TRBD2
CDR3: CASSYRLAGGGQFF
DNA: TGTGCCAGCAGTTATCGACTAGCGGGAGGTGGGCAGTTCTTC

size: -
V: TRBV6-2/TRBV6-3
J: TRBJ2-6
D: -
CDR3: CASSYGIGANVLTF
DNA: TGTGCCAGCAGTTACGGGATTGGGGCCAACGTCCTGACTTTC

size: -
V: TRBV4-2
J: TRBJ2-7
D: -
CDR3: CASSQDLGNYEQYF
DNA: TGTGCCAGCAGCCAAGATCTCGGCAACTACGAGCAGTACTTC

size: few
V: TRBV7-8
J: TRBJ1-5
D: -
CDR3: CASSWGQGLGNQPQHF
DNA: TGTGCCAGCAGCTGGGGGCAGGGATTAGGCAATCAGCCCCAGCATTTT

size: -
V: TRBV9
J: TRBJ1-3
D: -
CDR3: CASSPGPSQIYF
DNA: TGTGCCAGCAGCCCCGGGCCATCACAGATATATTTT

size: many
V: TRBV19
J: TRBJ1-1
D: -
CDR3: CASSRLPPWGMNTEAFF
DNA: TGTGCCAGTAGTAGACTTCCGCCCTGGGGGATGAACACTGAAGCTTTCTTT

size: few
V: TRBV3-1
J: TRBJ2-1
D: TRBD2
CDR3: CASSQGLAGGLDNEQFF
DNA: TGTGCCAGCAGCCAAGGACTAGCGGGAGGGCTGGATAATGAGCAGTTCTTC

size: -
V: TRBV5-1
J: TRBJ1-2
D: -
CDR3: CASSLEGDYGYTF
DNA: TGCGCCAGCAGCTTGGAGGGGGACTATGGCTACACCTTC

size: -
V: TRBV12-3/TRBV12-4
J: TRBJ2-7
D: TRBD1
CDR3: CASSLEAGGIYEQYF
DNA: TGTGCCAGCAGTTTGGAGGCAGGGGGCATCTACGAGCAGTACTTC

size: few
V: TRBV14
J: TRBJ2-5
D: TRBD2
CDR3: CASSQDRRTSGSQETQYF
DNA: TGTGCCAGCAGCCAAGATCGTAGAACTAGCGGATCCCAAGAGACCCAGTACTTC

size: few
V: TRBV4-1
J: TRBJ1-2
D: TRBD1
CDR3: CASSQGQGAEGYTF
DNA: TGCGCCAGCAGCCAAGGACAGGGGGCTGAGGGCTACACCTTC

size: -
V: TRBV4-1
J: TRBJ2-7
D: -
CDR3: CASSPGGGDEQYF
DNA: TGCGCCAGCAGCCCCGGCGGAGGGGACGAGCAGTACTTC

size: -
V: TRBV4-3
J: TRBJ2-1
D: -
CDR3: CASSQDMATPYNEQFF
DNA: TGCGCCAGCAGCCAAGATATGGCGACCCCCTACAATGAGCAGTTCTTC

size: -
V: TRBV5-6
J: TRBJ2-7
D: TRBD2
CDR3: CASSLGLAHYEQYF
DNA: TGTGCCAGCAGCTTGGGACTAGCGCACTACGAGCAGTACTTC